The 14 T cell receptor beta chains below were found in one sample sequenced in a study of technical replicates of blood from a handful of donors (dated by TCRdb to the late 2010s). Library creation used the immunoSEQ multiplex PCR assay. TCRdb took this table from immuneACCESS and kept in-frame rearrangements with V and J called. Such tables lack part of the clones; where checked against another copy, unresolved V genes explain under half of the gap, and the rest is unexplained. The sample table lists approximately 89,000 clones, just under 95% of them with a count of one. The ten largest account for around 0.4% of the sample. The specimen sequenced was T cells isolated from PBMCs. The receptor source for this set is a human donor in good health.

The chain combines TRBV28 with TRBJ2-7, with a possible D match to TRBD2 (6 bases). Looked up from germline, CDR1 is MDHEN and CDR2 is SYDVKM. V was cut by 5 bases and J by 3 bases, with 8 bases left in between. This CDR3 region has 12 residues. CDR3 nucleotides: TGTGCCAGCAGTGGGACTGTCTACGAGCAGTACTTC. Translated: CASSGTVYEQYF.

This chain uses TRBV7-2 with TRBJ1-1; 9 bases are shared with TRBD1. Looked up from germline, CDR1 is SGHTA and CDR2 is FQGNSA. J gave up 8 bases and V 6 bases, and 4 bases lay outside the gene matches. The CDR3 is 12 amino acids. Written as DNA, the CDR3 is TGTGCCAGCAGAAACAGGGGGCGCGAAGCTTTCTTT. This sequence encodes CASRNRGREAFF.

The V and J genes are TRBV4-3 and TRBJ1-1, with 8 bases identical to TRBD1. The CDR3 is 14 amino acids. Germline V gene sequence: CDR1 LGHNA, CDR2 YSLEER. Trimming took 3 bases from V and 10 from J; bases not matched to a gene: 10. CDR3 sequence: CASSHTLTGARAFF. CDR3 bases: TGCGCCAGCAGCCATACGTTGACAGGGGCAAGAGCTTTCTTT.

The chain employs TRBV28 and TRBJ2-7, with D possibly being TRBD2 (6 bases). V was shortened by 4 bases and J by 3 bases, with 16 bases between the two germline ends. The CDR3 is made up of 15 amino acids. The V gene's germline CDR1 is MDHEN and CDR2 SYDVKM. The CDR3 is CASSSISGAGYEQYF. The CDR3, as DNA: TGTGCCAGCAGTTCTATTTCGGGAGCAGGCTACGAGCAGTACTTC.

This chain uses TRBV2 with TRBJ2-7; TRBD2 matches at 14 bases. Losses at the gene ends were 9 bases for V and 7 bases for J; bases not matched to a gene: 5. The CDR3 extends over 13 amino acids. CDR1 and CDR2 (germline): SNHLY, FYNNEI. CDR3 coding DNA: TGTGCCAGTCGACTAGCGGGAGGGGTAGAGCAGTACTTC. Its protein product is CASRLAGGVEQYF. Combining the CDR3 with reference TRBV2 and TRBJ2-7 gives the whole variable domain EPEVTQTPSHQVTQMGQEVILRCVPISNHLYFYWYRQILGQKVEFLVSFYNNEISEKSEIFDDQFSVERPDGSNFTLKIRSTKLEDSAMYFCASRLAGGVEQYFGPGTRLTVT.

This CDR3 reads CASSLRQATEPQHF. In DNA form, the CDR3 reads TGTGCCAGCAGCTTAAGACAGGCTACCGAGCCCCAGCATTTT. The chain is built from TRBV7-2 and TRBJ1-5, with D possibly TRBD1 on 6 matching bases. CDR3 length: 14 residues. V lost 2 bases, J lost 8 bases, and 13 bases lay in between. CDR1 and CDR2 from the germline V gene are SGHTA and FQGNSA.

The chain employs TRBV4-2 and TRBJ2-7; D is unresolved. Trimming left V 0 bases short and J 2 bases short, with 14 bases between. Germline CDR1 and CDR2: LGHNA and YNFKEQ. This CDR3 has 16 residues. CDR3 amino acids: CASSQDNNLIAYEQYF. Written as DNA, the CDR3 is TGTGCCAGCAGCCAAGATAACAATCTGATCGCCTACGAGCAGTACTTC.

Worth noting for this clone: The sample holds other DNA sequences that translate to the same CDR3. This chain connects TRBV7-2 to TRBJ2-7, with 12 bases lining up with TRBD2. V shed 3 bases, J shed 3 bases, and the junction held 0 bases outside the gene matches. The CDR3 length is 14 residues. Germline CDR1 reads SGHTA; CDR2 reads FQGNSA. The CDR3 loop reads CASSLTSGSYEQYF. For the CDR3, the DNA is TGTGCCAGCAGCTTGACTAGCGGGAGCTACGAGCAGTACTTC.

V is TRBV2 and J is TRBJ2-1; weak D call: TRBD1 (6 bases). Trimming stripped 5 bases from V and 6 bases from J, with 8 bases between. The CDR3 is made up of 12 amino acids. The V gene's germline CDR1 is SNHLY and CDR2 FYNNEI. The DNA for the CDR3 is TGTGCCAGCAGTTCAGGGGTCAATGAGCAGTTCTTC. It codes for CASSSGVNEQFF.

This chain links TRBV4-2 with TRBJ2-3, with TRBD2 matching 9 bases. With 0 bases clipped from V and 4 bases from J, the junction kept 8 bases outside the gene matches. The CDR3 consists of 17 residues. Germline V gene data show CDR1 as LGHNA and CDR2 as YNFKEQ. CDR3 DNA sequence: TGTGCCAGCAGCCAAGATCCGCGGGAGGGCCTAGCAGATACGCAGTATTTT. Its translation: CASSQDPREGLADTQYF.

This clone has only one observation. V and J are TRBV28 and TRBJ2-7, with a tentative D call TRBD1 (5 bases). The germline V gene has CDR1 MDHEN and CDR2 SYDVKM. The germline V and J ends were trimmed by 2 bases and 2 bases, with 13 bases remaining between them. The CDR3 is 15 residues long. CDR3 protein: CASSLAGAKAYEQYF. CDR3 coding DNA: TGTGCCAGCAGTTTAGCTGGGGCGAAGGCCTACGAGCAGTACTTC.

The chain is built from TRBV27 and TRBJ1-4, with 8 bases lining up with TRBD1. The germline V gene encodes CDR1 MNHEY and CDR2 SMNVEV (reference sequence). The V gene end was trimmed by 6 bases and the J gene end by 3 bases; junction bases not matched to a gene: 3. The CDR3 totals 14 residues. CDR3 bases: TGTGCCAGCAGACGGACAGGGCCTAATGAAAAACTGTTTTTT. Amino acids: CASRRTGPNEKLFF.

This chain connects TRBV5-1 to TRBJ1-2, with no clear D. Trimming removed 2 bases from V and 6 bases from J, with 14 bases in between. The CDR3 consists of 14 residues. Germline CDR1 is SGHRS and CDR2 is YFSETQ. The CDR3 DNA reads TGCGCCAGCAGCTTAAATACGGGGAAAAATGGCTACACCTTC. Translation: CASSLNTGKNGYTF.

The chain couples TRBV6-5 to TRBJ1-2; no clear D. Germline CDR1 reads MNHEY; CDR2 reads SVGAGI. Trimming removed 6 bases from V and 4 bases from J, with 12 bases in between. The CDR3 runs to 13 residues. The CDR3, as DNA: TGTGCCAGCAGGAGGACTGACATCTATGGCTACACCTTC. The encoded protein is CASRRTDIYGYTF.